The 10 T cell receptor beta chains given below trace back to one sample, sequenced in a study of blood T cell repertoires in COVID-19 (dated by TCRdb to 2018 to 2021). Library method: the immunoSEQ multiplex PCR assay. The table was pulled from immuneACCESS by TCRdb, which kept in-frame rearrangements only. Such tables lose some clones; where checked, under half of the loss comes from unresolved V genes, and the rest has no known cause. This sample comprises roughly 200,000 clones, about 90% of them detected only once. 1.2% of the sample comes from the top ten. Sequences were obtained from PBMCs or T cells enriched from blood (not recorded which). The origin of the receptors is a man under 40 who had recovered from COVID-19.

The chain combines TRBV30 with TRBJ1-4; TRBD1 might be the D (5 bases). V lost 2 bases, J lost 7 bases, and 11 bases lay in between. The CDR3 sequence is 13 residues long. The germline gives CDR1 GTSNPN, CDR2 SVGIG (reference sequence). The CDR3 sequence is CAWSTGDGEKLFF. CDR3 bases: TGTGCCTGGAGTACGGGGGATGGTGAAAAACTGTTTTTT. Full variable domain (rest looked up from reference TRBV30 and TRBJ1-4): SQTIHQWPATLVQPVGSPLSLECTVEGTSNPNLYWYRQAAGRGLQLLFYSVGIGQISSEVPQNLSASRPQDRQFILSSKKLLLSDSGFYLCAWSTGDGEKLFFGSGTQLSVL.

The rearrangement joins TRBV2 to TRBJ2-7, with D possibly being TRBD1 (6 bases). V was trimmed by 7 bases and J by 0 bases, leaving 10 bases between them. The CDR3 runs to 13 residues. CDR1 SNHLY and CDR2 FYNNEI come from the germline V gene. The CDR3 here is CASNRESSYEQYF. CDR3 DNA: TGTGCCAGCAACAGGGAGAGCTCCTACGAGCAGTACTTC.

The chain is built from TRBV9 and TRBJ2-3; possible D gene TRBD2, 5 bases. Germline-derived CDR1 and CDR2 are SGDLS and YYNGEE. The CDR3 runs 15 residues. Trimming shortened V by 4 bases and J by 4 bases, and 16 bases separated the two germline ends. In nucleotides, the CDR3 is TGTGCCAGCAGCCTAGCCCTTTGGGCCGCAGATACGCAGTATTTT. Protein: CASSLALWAADTQYF.

Only one count was recorded for this clone. J is TRBJ1-1 and V is TRBV5-8; 10 bases are shared with TRBD1. The germline gives CDR1 SGHTS, CDR2 YDEGEE. CDR3 size: 14 residues. After removal of 3 bases from V and 1 base from J, the junction contained 0 bases not matched to a gene. The CDR3 coding sequence is TGTGCCAGCAGCTGGACAGGGGGGAACACTGAAGCTTTCTTT. It yields the protein CASSWTGGNTEAFF.

In its sample, this clone was seen a few times. This chain links TRBV7-9 with TRBJ2-5, with 8 nucleotides matching TRBD2. Germline-derived CDR1 and CDR2 are SEHNR and FQNEAQ (reference sequence). The V gene end was trimmed by 4 bases and the J gene end by 9 bases; junction bases not matched to a gene: 13. This CDR3 has 15 residues. CDR3 in DNA: TGTGCCAGCAGCTCCGGGACTAGTTTTCAAGCGGCCCAGTACTTC. This gives the protein CASSSGTSFQAAQYF. Drawing the rest from reference TRBV7-9 and TRBJ2-5, the complete variable domain is DTGVSQNPRHKITKRGQNVTFRCDPISEHNRLYWYRQTLGQGPEFLTYFQNEAQLEKSRLLSDRFSAERPKGSFSTLEIQRTEQGDSAMYLCASSSGTSFQAAQYFGPGTRLLVL.

CDR3 sequence reads: CASSPRDSAYNSPLHF. CDR3 coding DNA: TGTGCCAGCTCACCCCGGGACAGCGCCTATAATTCACCCCTCCACTTT. The rearrangement links TRBV18 to TRBJ1-6; 7 positions match TRBD1. CDR3 size: 16 residues. Germline V gene sequence: CDR1 KGHSH, CDR2 LQKENI. Trimming took 3 bases from V and 2 from J; bases not matched to a gene: 4. The complete variable domain, with remaining parts taken from reference TRBV18 and TRBJ1-6, reads NAGVMQNPRHLVRRRGQEARLRCSPMKGHSHVYWYRQLPEEGLKFMVYLQKENIIDESGMPKERFSAEFPKEGPSILRIQQVVRGDSAAYFCASSPRDSAYNSPLHFGNGTRLTVT.

This clone was counted once. The chain employs TRBV6-5 and TRBJ1-5, with D tentatively TRBD1 (5 bases). Per germline, CDR1 MNHEY and CDR2 SVGAGI. V lost 5 bases and J lost 1, with 9 bases in between. CDR3 length: 14 residues. CDR3 in amino acids: CASSRGDSNQPQHF. CDR3 DNA sequence: TGTGCCAGCAGTCGGGGGGACAGCAATCAGCCCCAGCATTTT.

V is TRBV6-5 and J is TRBJ2-7; the D is unclear. V dropped 0 bases and J dropped 3 bases, with 9 bases sitting between them. This CDR3 contains 14 residues. CDR1 is MNHEY, CDR2 SVGAGI, per germline. The CDR3 protein is CASSYSTTVYEQYF. The CDR3 DNA sequence: TGTGCCAGCAGTTACTCGACGACTGTCTACGAGCAGTACTTC.

This clone has only one observation. The V gene is TRBV19, the J gene TRBJ1-1; D call uncertain. The length of the CDR3 is 14 residues. Germline values: CDR1 LNHDA, CDR2 SQIVND (reference sequence). Trimming pared 1 base from V and 2 bases from J, leaving 8 bases between. The CDR3 loop is CASSIGQVNTEAFF. The CDR3 DNA sequence: TGTGCCAGTAGTATAGGGCAGGTAAACACTGAAGCTTTCTTT.

The chain combines TRBV6-5 with TRBJ2-7, with TRBD2 as a possible D gene (6 bases). Trimming stripped 7 bases from V and 4 bases from J, with 14 bases between. The germline V gene encodes CDR1 MNHEY and CDR2 SVGAGI. The CDR3 extends over 13 amino acids. CDR3 sequence (DNA): TGTGCCAGCAAGAATTGGGACTCTTACGAGCAGTACTTC. Protein sequence: CASKNWDSYEQYF.